This TCR beta chain is from a study of technical replicates of blood from a few donors. The CDR3 covers 16 residues. Germline-derived CDR1 and CDR2 are SGHDT and YYEEEE. The V end was cut by 2 bases, the J end by 2 bases, with 17 bases between. Method: immunoSEQ multiplex PCR; TCRdb's copy keeps in-frame clones and lacks some. The sample lists just over 60,000 clones; more than 75% were seen once. V usage is TRBV5-6 and J usage is TRBJ2-7, with D perhaps TRBD2 (6 bases). This clonotype was sampled from a human donor in good health. Some clones in this sample may be carry-over from other donors' samples. Sequencing was carried out using PBMCs. Written as DNA, the CDR3 is TGTGCCAGCAGCTTAGGTATCGGGAGCCGAACCTACGAGCAGTACTTC. Translated: CASSLGIGSRTYEQYF.